The 2 T cell receptor beta chains below all came from one sample that was sequenced in a study of cytomegalovirus exposure and HLA in healthy donors. The primer mix had 60 Vbeta and 13 Jbeta primers. Libraries were prepared by immunoSEQ multiplex PCR; TCRdb keeps only in-frame clonotypes and omits some of them. The table includes some 150,000 clones, approximately 80% detected once. Material for sequencing was PBMCs. The source is a woman aged 50 to 60 in good health and CMV-seronegative.

On this clone itself: Different DNA sequences within this sample yield the same CDR3. The chain combines TRBV4-2 with TRBJ2-5; TRBD1 might be the D (5 bases). Germline loops: CDR1 LGHNA, CDR2 YNFKEQ. Trimming took off 0 bases at V and 2 bases at J, with 10 bases between the two ends. This CDR3 comprises 15 residues. The CDR3 region has the DNA TGTGCCAGCAGCCAAGAAAGGGGTGGACAAGAGACCCAGTACTTC. Its protein is CASSQERGGQETQYF.

The rearrangement uses TRBV27 and TRBJ1-1, with D perhaps TRBD1 (6 bases). Germline V lookup: CDR1 MNHEY, CDR2 SMNVEV (reference sequence). The CDR3 is 18 residues long. Trimming removed 1 base at V and 1 base at J, with 19 bases between. The CDR3 DNA reads TGTGCCAGCAGTTTATTAGGGTGGCAGGGGAGTGGGAACACTGAAGCTTTCTTT. Translated: CASSLLGWQGSGNTEAFF.